A single sample is the source of the 30 T cell receptor beta chains below, sequenced in a study of T cell repertoires in cytomegalovirus infection. One entry per CDR3 protein, called by TCRdb with MiXCR from the reads. Of about 440,000 distinct CDR3 sequences listed, approximately 31% are singletons. The sequencing sample was made of PBMCs. Source of these receptors: a human donor in good health (CMV status not recorded). Some clones in this sample may be carry-over from other donors' samples.

This clonotype appeared many times. The chain recombines TRBV7-2 with TRBJ1-1; D ambiguous. Trimming left V 5 bases short and J 10 bases short, with 14 bases between. This CDR3 contains 12 residues. Per the germline V gene, CDR1 is SGHTA and CDR2 is FQGNSA. The CDR3, as DNA: TGTGCCAGCAGCACCCGGGCCAGTACAGCTTTCTTT. The encoded protein is CASSTRASTAFF.

This clonotype came up a few times. V and J are TRBV19 and TRBJ2-1; 8 bases are shared with TRBD2. The length of the CDR3 is 14 residues. The ends lost 7 bases at V and 2 bases at J; junction bases unmatched: 4. The V gene's germline CDR1 is LNHDA and CDR2 SQIVND (reference sequence). The CDR3: CASTLGGAYNEQFF. The CDR3, as DNA: TGTGCCAGTACCCTCGGGGGGGCCTACAATGAGCAGTTCTTC.

J is TRBJ1-3 and V is TRBV4-1; tentatively, D is TRBD1 (6 bases). The CDR3 is 14 amino acids. Germline V gene lookup returns CDR1 MGHRA and CDR2 YSYEKL. V lost 2 bases, J lost 4 bases, and 9 bases lay in between. This chain's CDR3 is CASSQPDRGNTIYF. In DNA, the CDR3 is TGCGCCAGCAGCCAACCTGACAGGGGAAACACCATATATTTT.

This clonotype was detected ten times or more. The chain recombines TRBV7-2 with TRBJ1-2; 9 bases align to TRBD1. Germline V gene lookup returns CDR1 SGHTA and CDR2 FQGNSA. The CDR3 extends over 16 amino acids. Trimming removed 4 bases from V and 8 bases from J; junction bases left unmatched: 14. The CDR3 DNA reads as TGTGCCAGCAGCTCCCCAACTCTACAGGGGGCGCGAGGCTACACCTTC. This gives the protein CASSSPTLQGARGYTF. Full variable domain (rest looked up from reference TRBV7-2 and TRBJ1-2): GAGVSQSPSNKVTEKGKDVELRCDPISGHTALYWYRQSLGQGLEFLIYFQGNSAPDKSGLPSDRFSAERTGGSVSTLTIQRTQQEDSAVYLCASSSPTLQGARGYTFGSGTRLTVV.

This clonotype was seen at least ten times. The CDR3 protein is CASSYSKDRGGYEQYF. DNA of the CDR3: TGTGCCAGCAGTTACTCGAAAGACAGGGGAGGCTACGAGCAGTACTTC. This chain connects TRBV6-2 or TRBV6-3 to TRBJ2-7; 8 bases are a match to TRBD1. V was pared by 0 bases and J by 3 bases, with 7 bases of the junction left unmatched. The CDR3 sequence is 16 residues long. Looked up from germline, CDR1 is MNHEY and CDR2 is SVGEGT.

The rearrangement links TRBV28 to TRBJ2-7, with 12 bases that match TRBD1. Germline CDR1 is MDHEN and CDR2 is SYDVKM. This CDR3 has 17 amino acids. The J segment lost 1 base and the V segment lost 3 bases, leaving 7 bases of the junction unmatched. As DNA, the CDR3 is TGTGCCAGCAGTTTCTTCGCGGGACAGGGGGCATCCTACGAGCAGTACTTC. It translates to CASSFFAGQGASYEQYF.

This clonotype was detected only a few times. This rearrangement joins TRBV27 to TRBJ1-4; possibly TRBD1 for D (5 bases). V was shortened by 4 bases and J by 8 bases, with 17 bases between the two germline ends. Per germline, CDR1 MNHEY and CDR2 SMNVEV (reference sequence). The CDR3 totals 15 residues. The CDR3 DNA reads as TGTGCCAGCAGTTCCCCCGGGGCCGGGGAAGAAAAACTGTTTTTT. It translates to CASSSPGAGEEKLFF.

The rearrangement links TRBV6-1 to TRBJ1-3; no clear D. The V end lost 3 bases, the J end lost 0 bases, and 6 bases lay between the germline ends. The CDR3 consists of 14 residues. Germline assignment: CDR1 MNHNS and CDR2 SASEGT. Written as DNA, the CDR3 is TGTGCCAGCAGTGACAAGCGCTCTGGAAACACCATATATTTT. Its translation is CASSDKRSGNTIYF.

Concerning this clonotype: A much larger clone differs from this one at a single base, so this may be a read error. The genes are TRBV27 and TRBJ1-1, with D uncertain. The CDR3 loop spans 14 amino acids. Germline CDR1 and CDR2: MNHEY and SMNVEV (reference sequence). The CDR3 sequence is CASSRRAGYTEDFF. The CDR3 bases are TGTGCCAGCAGCCGTCGCGCGGGCTACACTGAAGATTTCTTT.

V usage is TRBV5-4 and J usage is TRBJ1-2; TRBD1 matches 10 bases. The trim removed 4 bases at V and 4 bases at J, leaving 10 bases unmatched. CDR3 length equals 16 residues. Germline CDR1 SGHNT, CDR2 YYREEE (reference sequence). CDR3 protein: CASSPGTGVMSYGYTF. The CDR3, as DNA: TGTGCCAGCAGCCCGGGGACAGGGGTTATGAGCTATGGCTACACCTTC. Combining the CDR3 with reference TRBV5-4 and TRBJ1-2 gives the whole variable domain ETGVTQSPTHLIKTRGQQVTLRCSSQSGHNTVSWYQQALGQGPQFIFQYYREEENGRGNFPPRFSGLQFPNYSSELNVNALELDDSALYLCASSPGTGVMSYGYTFGSGTRLTVV.

There are many counts of this clonotype. This CDR3 reads CASSFGQGNQPQHF. The CDR3, as DNA: TGTGCCAGCAGTTTCGGGCAGGGCAATCAGCCCCAGCATTTT. The chain joins TRBV12-3 or TRBV12-4 to TRBJ1-5; no clear D. Trimming pared 3 bases from V and 2 bases from J, leaving 8 bases between. The CDR3 has 14 amino acids.

V usage is TRBV20-1 and J usage is TRBJ2-7; D is ambiguous. The CDR3 is 17 residues long. In germline, CDR1 is DFQATT, CDR2 SNEGSKA (reference sequence). Trimming left V 0 bases short and J 6 bases short, with 24 bases between. The CDR3 sequence: CSARDSNWGWFVGEQYF. Here the CDR3 DNA reads TGCAGTGCTAGAGATAGTAATTGGGGATGGTTCGTGGGCGAGCAGTACTTC.

Many counts were recorded for this clonotype. J is TRBJ2-7 and V is TRBV7-2; 10 bases fit TRBD1. This CDR3 comprises 15 residues. Germline V CDR1 and CDR2: SGHTA, FQGNSA. Trimming at V came to 5 bases and at J to 0 bases, leaving 4 bases not matched to a gene. CDR3 protein: CASSPRTGGSYEQYF. The CDR3 DNA follows: TGTGCCAGCAGCCCTCGGACAGGGGGCTCCTACGAGCAGTACTTC.

This chain links TRBV24-1 with TRBJ1-2, with TRBD1 as a possible D gene (5 bases). This CDR3 is 14 amino acids long. CDR1 is KGHDR and CDR2 is SFDVKD in the germline V gene. V was pared by 4 bases and J by 8 bases, with 16 bases between. The CDR3 protein is CATSDSGTDGGYTF. In nucleotides, the CDR3 is TGTGCCACCAGTGACTCCGGGACGGACGGCGGCTACACCTTC.

This clonotype has a handful of counts. V usage is TRBV4-2 and J usage is TRBJ2-4; TRBD2 agrees at 7 bases. The V and J ends lost 2 bases and 2 bases, in that order; junction bases with no gene match: 6. The germline V gene has CDR1 LGHNA and CDR2 YNFKEQ. This CDR3 has 16 amino acids. The CDR3 nucleotides read TGTGCCAGCAGCCAACCCGCGGGGGAAACCAAAAACATTCAGTACTTC. It codes for CASSQPAGETKNIQYF.

This clonotype has only a few counts. V gene TRBV20-1 combines with J gene TRBJ1-5; D unclear. The CDR3 is 13 residues long. V was pared by 6 bases and J by 0 bases, with 9 bases between. Per germline, CDR1 DFQATT and CDR2 SNEGSKA (reference sequence). This CDR3 reads CSATIDSNQPQHF. CDR3 coding DNA: TGCAGTGCGACCATAGATAGCAATCAGCCCCAGCATTTT.

This clonotype has a handful of counts. This sequence joins TRBV6-4 and TRBJ2-3; a weak D match, TRBD2 (5 bases). Germline V gene data show CDR1 as MRHNA and CDR2 as SNTAGT. V gave up 0 bases and J gave up 4 bases, with 26 bases separating them. This CDR3 contains 20 residues. CDR3 residues: CASSDSREACASRLADTQYF. The CDR3 DNA reads TGTGCCAGCAGTGACTCGAGAGAGGCGTGTGCTAGCCGGTTGGCAGATACGCAGTATTTT.

The rearrangement joins TRBV2 to TRBJ1-1, with 9 bases aligning to TRBD1. Germline values: CDR1 SNHLY, CDR2 FYNNEI. CDR3 size: 17 residues. V gave up 7 bases and J gave up 0 bases; unmatched junction bases: 12. CDR3 in amino acids: CASTKIGQGKMNTEAFF. The CDR3 DNA is TGTGCCAGCACAAAGATTGGACAGGGGAAAATGAACACTGAAGCTTTCTTT.

The CDR3 protein is CASSPPDGVNQPQHF. As DNA, the CDR3 is TGTGCCAGCTCACCACCGGACGGAGTTAATCAGCCCCAGCATTTT. The gene calls are TRBV18 and TRBJ1-5; no firm D call. This CDR3 has 15 residues. With 0 bases removed from V and 4 bases from J, the gap between germline ends came to 10 bases. Germline assignment: CDR1 KGHSH and CDR2 LQKENI.

This clonotype came up many times. This chain links TRBV5-4 with TRBJ2-6; perhaps D is TRBD1 or TRBD2 (5 bases each). The CDR3 runs to 15 residues. The germline V gene has CDR1 SGHNT and CDR2 YYREEE (reference sequence). V was shortened by 0 bases and J by 4 bases, with 8 bases between the two germline ends. CDR3 sequence (DNA): TGTGCCAGCAGCTTGGACGGGGCCGGGGCCAACGTCCTGACTTTC. Amino acid sequence: CASSLDGAGANVLTF.

This clonotype has a handful of counts. This chain uses TRBV20-1 with TRBJ2-5; TRBD1 might be the D (8 bases). The CDR3 spans 14 residues. V was clipped by 3 bases and J by 4 bases, with 15 bases between them. The germline V gene has CDR1 DFQATT and CDR2 SNEGSKA (reference sequence). CDR3 in DNA: TGCAGTGCTAGGGAGACAGGGGAGGGAGAGACCCAGTACTTC. Amino acid sequence: CSARETGEGETQYF.

This clonotype occurred a few times. The chain recombines TRBV6-1 with TRBJ2-7; TRBD2 agrees at 13 bases. J lost 4 bases, V lost 0 bases, and 9 bases had no gene match. The CDR3 has 18 amino acids. The germline V gene has CDR1 MNHNS and CDR2 SASEGT. The CDR3 nucleotides are TGTGCCAGCAGTGAAGCGCTGGGACTAGCGGGGCTCACTTACGAGCAGTACTTC. This gives the protein CASSEALGLAGLTYEQYF.

This clonotype has more than one count but fewer than ten. The chain links TRBV6-6 to TRBJ2-5; 8 bases fit TRBD2. The junction had 10 bases not matched to a gene; V was cut back by 2 bases and J by 5 bases. Germline CDR1 reads MNHNY; CDR2 reads SVGAGI (reference sequence). The CDR3 is 16 amino acids. CDR3 region: CASSYTVRGAGETQYF. The CDR3, as DNA: TGTGCCAGCAGTTACACAGTGCGGGGGGCCGGGGAGACCCAGTACTTC.

This clonotype was observed a few times. The rearrangement uses TRBV14 and TRBJ1-3; D might be TRBD1 (5 bases). V was trimmed by 0 bases and J by 0 bases, leaving 18 bases between them. This CDR3 has 19 amino acids. Germline assignment: CDR1 SGHDN and CDR2 FVKESK. In DNA form, the CDR3 reads TGTGCCAGCAGCCAAGAACTGATTAGTTGGGGGAGCTCTGGAAACACCATATATTTT. It specifies CASSQELISWGSSGNTIYF. The full variable domain, its missing parts supplied by reference TRBV14 and TRBJ1-3, is EAGVTQFPSHSVIEKGQTVTLRCDPISGHDNLYWYRRVMGKEIKFLLHFVKESKQDESGMPNNRFLAERTGGTYSTLKVQPAELEDSGVYFCASSQELISWGSSGNTIYFGEGSWLTVV.

This clonotype was found a few times. The chain couples TRBV2 to TRBJ2-7; the D is unclear. Trimming removed 6 bases at V and 1 base at J, with 10 bases between. The CDR3 is 13 residues long. Germline V lookup: CDR1 SNHLY, CDR2 FYNNEI. CDR3 region: CASSPFRSYEQYF. CDR3 sequence (DNA): TGTGCCAGCAGCCCTTTCCGTTCCTACGAGCAGTACTTC.

Details on this clonotype: A much larger clone sits a single nucleotide away, making a read error possible. V is TRBV6-1 and J is TRBJ2-7, with D possibly matching TRBD2 (6 bases). V gave up 6 bases and J gave up 0 bases, with 15 bases separating them. Germline lookup yields CDR1 MNHNS and CDR2 SASEGT. The CDR3 length is 15 residues. The CDR3 nucleotides are TGTGCCAGCAGAGCTCGCGGGACGCTCTCCTACGAGCAGTACTTC. The encoded protein is CASRARGTLSYEQYF.

This clonotype occurred a few times. V usage is TRBV20-1 and J usage is TRBJ2-5, with 11 bases matching TRBD1. With 4 bases clipped from V and 5 bases from J, the junction kept 6 bases outside the gene matches. The CDR3 sequence is 14 residues long. The germline V gene has CDR1 DFQATT and CDR2 SNEGSKA (reference sequence). The CDR3 region has the DNA TGCAGTGCTACGGGACAGGGGGTATTGGAGACCCAGTACTTC. Translation: CSATGQGVLETQYF.

The J gene is TRBJ2-1, the V gene TRBV29-1, with a tentative D call TRBD2 (6 bases). This CDR3 has 13 amino acids. Germline assignment: CDR1 SQVTM and CDR2 ANQGSEA. Trimming took 4 bases from V and 1 from J, leaving 8 bases between them. The DNA of the CDR3 is TGCAGCGTTGCCGGGAGTTCCTACAATGAGCAGTTCTTC. This translates into CSVAGSSYNEQFF.

The chain combines TRBV7-9 with TRBJ2-4; the match to TRBD1 covers 7 bases. Trimming at V came to 5 bases and at J to 3 bases, leaving 4 bases not matched to a gene. Germline V gene lookup returns CDR1 SEHNR and CDR2 FQNEAQ (reference sequence). CDR3 length: 14 residues. CDR3 DNA sequence: TGTGCCAGCAGCCCCAGGGACAGCAAAAACATTCAGTACTTC. Its translation is CASSPRDSKNIQYF.

This clonotype was found many times. This rearrangement joins TRBV7-8 to TRBJ2-7, with unresolved D. Looked up from germline, CDR1 is SGHVS and CDR2 is FQNEAQ. This CDR3 is built from 14 residues. V gave up 0 bases and J gave up 2 bases, with 8 bases separating them. Written as DNA, the CDR3 is TGTGCCAGCAGCTTAGCCGGGTCCACCTACGAGCAGTACTTC. Protein sequence: CASSLAGSTYEQYF.